These 28 T cell receptor beta chains share one sample of origin, sequenced in a study of blood T cell repertoires in COVID-19. This table comes from immunoSEQ multiplex PCR, and its TCRdb copy is limited to in-frame clones, with some not included. The profile shows roughly 150,000 clones, approximately 91% of them singletons. The sample taken for sequencing was peripheral blood. These receptors all come from a man aged 18-30 years with acute or convalescent COVID-19.

This chain links TRBV4-1 with TRBJ2-7, with D maybe TRBD2 (7 bases). V dropped 4 bases and J dropped 2 bases, with 9 bases sitting between them. The CDR3 is 13 residues long. Germline lookup yields CDR1 MGHRA and CDR2 YSYEKL. This chain's CDR3 is CASSPRGPYEQYF. Written as DNA, the CDR3 is TGCGCCAGCAGCCCGCGGGGGCCCTACGAGCAGTACTTC.

The chain links TRBV7-9 to TRBJ2-4; 7 nucleotides agree with TRBD1. The V and J ends lost 4 bases and 4 bases, in that order; junction bases with no gene match: 4. This CDR3 has 14 amino acids. The V gene's germline CDR1 is SEHNR and CDR2 FQNEAQ (reference sequence). The CDR3 reads CASSYPGQKNIQYF. DNA for the CDR3: TGTGCCAGCAGCTACCCGGGACAGAAAAACATTCAGTACTTC.

V gene TRBV5-1 combines with J gene TRBJ1-1, with D unclear. The CDR3 spans 14 residues. The V gene lost 1 base and the J gene lost 0 bases, with 7 bases spanning the gap. Germline V lookup: CDR1 SGHRS, CDR2 YFSETQ. This CDR3 reads CASSLRSVNTEAFF. CDR3 bases: TGCGCCAGCAGCTTGCGAAGCGTGAACACTGAAGCTTTCTTT.

This sequence joins TRBV10-3 and TRBJ2-3; 8 nucleotides agree with TRBD1. From germline, CDR1 is ENHRY and CDR2 SYGVKD. The CDR3 is made up of 15 amino acids. The V and J ends lost 3 bases and 4 bases, in that order; junction bases with no gene match: 6. CDR3 sequence reads: CAISDLGTGADTQYF. CDR3 DNA sequence: TGTGCCATCAGTGATTTAGGGACAGGCGCAGATACGCAGTATTTT.

The chain has TRBV24-1 and TRBJ1-2; tentatively, D is TRBD1 (5 bases). The germline CDR1 and CDR2 sequences are KGHDR and SFDVKD. The CDR3 consists of 12 residues. Deletions cut 0 bases from V and 8 bases from J, with 6 bases between. The CDR3 is CATSDLQGGYTF. The CDR3 DNA sequence: TGTGCCACCAGTGATTTGCAGGGAGGCTACACCTTC.

The chain employs TRBV3-1 (or the pseudogene TRBV3-2) and TRBJ2-7, with 8 bases matching TRBD2. There are 14 residues in the CDR3. V lost 4 bases, J lost 3 bases, and 5 bases stayed unmatched. Germline V gene lookup returns CDR1 LGHDT and CDR2 YNNKEL (reference sequence). In DNA form, the CDR3 reads TGTGCCAGCAGCCGCGGGGGGAACGTCTACGAGCAGTACTTC. Amino acids: CASSRGGNVYEQYF.

This chain joins TRBV2 and TRBJ1-2, with D unresolved. V was pared by 4 bases and J by 2 bases, with 14 bases between. This CDR3 region has 15 residues. CDR1 is SNHLY, CDR2 FYNNEI, per germline. CDR3 DNA: TGTGCCAGCAGTGGAGGCCGGATATCGAACTATGGCTACACCTTC. This encodes CASSGGRISNYGYTF.

This clone has only one observation. In nucleotides, the CDR3 is TGCGCCAGCAGCTTGTCCACCCCCTTGACAGGGTTGGGGACTGAAGCTTTCTTT. Translating gives CASSLSTPLTGLGTEAFF. This chain links TRBV5-1 with TRBJ1-1, with 7 bases matching TRBD1. Germline V gene data show CDR1 as SGHRS and CDR2 as YFSETQ. The CDR3 totals 18 residues. V was clipped by 1 base and J by 5 bases; unmatched bases: 17.

This rearrangement joins TRBV6-5 to TRBJ2-1; 7 bases match TRBD2. Germline CDR1 and CDR2: MNHEY and SVGAGI. The CDR3 runs to 15 residues. V gave up 7 bases and J gave up 9 bases; unmatched junction bases: 15. CDR3 in amino acids: CASTFRGEAYGEQFF. The CDR3 region has the DNA TGTGCCAGCACTTTTCGGGGGGAGGCCTACGGTGAGCAGTTCTTC.

This chain uses TRBV5-4 with TRBJ2-6; 10 nucleotides agree with TRBD1. In germline, CDR1 is SGHNT, CDR2 YYREEE (reference sequence). This CDR3 has 17 amino acids. Unmatched junction bases numbered 3, after V lost 3 bases and J lost 0 bases. CDR3 amino acids: CASSWTGGYSGANVLTF. In nucleotides, the CDR3 is TGTGCCAGCAGCTGGACAGGGGGTTACTCTGGGGCCAACGTCCTGACTTTC.

The chain carries TRBV5-5 and TRBJ1-5, with 7 bases that match TRBD1. CDR1 and CDR2 from the germline V gene are SGHKS and YYEKEE (reference sequence). J was trimmed by 4 bases and V by 5 bases; bases with no gene match: 9. This CDR3 is 15 amino acids long. CDR3 loop: CASRRGGTENQPQHF. In nucleotides, the CDR3 is TGTGCCAGCAGGCGGGGCGGGACAGAAAATCAGCCCCAGCATTTT.

V usage is TRBV18 and J usage is TRBJ2-5, with TRBD2 as a possible D gene (5 bases). This CDR3 has 14 amino acids. The germline gives CDR1 KGHSH, CDR2 LQKENI. V lost 2 bases to trimming and J lost 5 bases, with 12 bases between them. For the CDR3, the DNA is TGTGCCAGCTCACCATCGCTAGCTGGGGAGACCCAGTACTTC. Translated, it gives CASSPSLAGETQYF.

The chain combines TRBV5-4 with TRBJ1-1; 7 bases are shared with TRBD1. This CDR3 is 14 amino acids long. After removal of 4 bases from V and 3 bases from J, the junction contained 6 bases not matched to a gene. CDR1 is SGHNT and CDR2 is YYREEE in the germline V gene (reference sequence). The CDR3 is CASSRDSTYTEAFF. The CDR3 region has the DNA TGTGCCAGCAGCCGGGACAGCACATACACTGAAGCTTTCTTT.

This chain links TRBV4-1 with TRBJ1-5, with 8 bases lining up with TRBD1. CDR1 MGHRA and CDR2 YSYEKL come from the germline V gene. The CDR3 consists of 14 residues. With V trimmed by 3 bases and J by 4 bases, 2 bases remained unmatched. CDR3 DNA sequence: TGCGCCAGCAGCCAGGACAGGGCAAATCAGCCCCAGCATTTT. Its protein is CASSQDRANQPQHF.

This clone appeared once. The rearrangement uses TRBV5-1 and TRBJ2-1; 9 bases line up with TRBD1. The V gene's germline CDR1 is SGHRS and CDR2 YFSETQ. The CDR3 runs 15 residues. Trimming at V came to 2 bases and at J to 6 bases, leaving 6 bases not matched to a gene. CDR3 nucleotide sequence: TGCGCCAGCAGCTTACAGGGGGCTAGGGGCAATGAGCAGTTCTTC. Translated: CASSLQGARGNEQFF.

This clone was seen only once. This chain uses TRBV5-1 with TRBJ2-5; 7 nucleotides agree with TRBD1. Germline V gene data show CDR1 as SGHRS and CDR2 as YFSETQ. V was clipped by 4 bases and J by 5 bases; unmatched bases: 11. This CDR3 contains 15 residues. CDR3 DNA: TGCGCCAGCAGCCCGGCACTCCCGACAGGGGAGACCCAGTACTTC. It is translated as CASSPALPTGETQYF.

This rearrangement joins TRBV7-9 to TRBJ2-5; 9 positions match TRBD2. The CDR3 is made up of 15 amino acids. With 5 bases clipped from V and 2 bases from J, the junction kept 6 bases outside the gene matches. Germline lookup yields CDR1 SEHNR and CDR2 FQNEAQ (reference sequence). This CDR3 is CASSRGAGGQETQYF. As DNA, the CDR3 is TGTGCCAGCAGCCGAGGGGCGGGAGGGCAAGAGACCCAGTACTTC.

The gene calls are TRBV2 and TRBJ2-5, with 8 nucleotides matching TRBD2. This CDR3 spans 13 amino acids. J lost 4 bases, V lost 7 bases, and 5 bases had no gene match. Germline CDR1 is SNHLY and CDR2 is FYNNEI. The CDR3 DNA reads TGTGCCAGCATACGGCTAGCGGGAGAGACCCAGTACTTC. Translation gives CASIRLAGETQYF.

As concerns this clone: Its ends do not fully match the called genes, so a read error is possible. The chain couples TRBV19 to TRBJ2-4, with D possibly matching TRBD1 (6 bases). The CDR3 covers 12 residues. The germline V gene encodes CDR1 LNHDA and CDR2 SQIVND (reference sequence). The CDR3 spells CASSDPPGHHNF. Here the CDR3 DNA reads TGTGCCAGTAGTGACCCCCCGGGACACCATAACTTC.

This chain uses TRBV23-1 with TRBJ1-2; D gene uncertain. TRBV23-1 is treated as an ORF (open reading frame) with a function not yet certain. The V end lost 0 bases, the J end lost 2 bases, and 19 bases lay between the germline ends. CDR3 length: 18 residues. This chain's CDR3 is CASSQSRAAQLPNYGYTF. CDR3 DNA: TGCGCCAGCAGTCAATCGAGGGCAGCCCAACTACCCAACTATGGCTACACCTTC.

This clone was seen once. The V gene is TRBV18, the J gene TRBJ2-5; TRBD2 aligns across 8 bases. Trimming took 2 bases from V and 5 from J; bases not matched to a gene: 10. The CDR3 is made up of 16 amino acids. The germline CDR1 and CDR2 sequences are KGHSH and LQKENI. The CDR3 here is CASSPSQGLVWETQYF. The CDR3 nucleotides read TGTGCCAGCTCACCAAGCCAGGGACTAGTTTGGGAGACCCAGTACTTC.

This rearrangement joins TRBV6-5 to TRBJ2-7; D possibly corresponds to TRBD2 (5 bases). The V and J ends lost 0 bases and 2 bases respectively, with 8 bases between them. The germline CDR1 and CDR2 sequences are MNHEY and SVGAGI. The CDR3 loop spans 14 amino acids. CDR3 residues: CASSYSIATYEQYF. The CDR3 bases are TGTGCCAGCAGTTACTCGATAGCGACCTACGAGCAGTACTTC.

The chain employs TRBV5-6 and TRBJ2-1; the match to TRBD2 covers 9 bases. With 4 bases clipped from V and 4 bases from J, the junction kept 9 bases outside the gene matches. This CDR3 has 16 residues. Germline V gene lookup returns CDR1 SGHDT and CDR2 YYEEEE. This chain's CDR3 is CASSRPRLAGYNEQFF. The CDR3 DNA is TGTGCCAGCAGCCGCCCCCGGCTAGCGGGGTACAATGAGCAGTTCTTC.

The J gene is TRBJ2-2, the V gene TRBV29-1; D is undetermined. In germline, CDR1 is SQVTM, CDR2 ANQGSEA. The CDR3 is 12 amino acids. V was trimmed by 4 bases and J by 5 bases, leaving 8 bases between them. CDR3 DNA sequence: TGCAGCGTTGTCCCCAGGACCGGGGAGCTGTTTTTT. Residues: CSVVPRTGELFF.

The J gene is TRBJ1-2, the V gene TRBV20-1, with D maybe TRBD1 (5 bases). The CDR3 runs 13 residues. Germline CDR1 reads DFQATT; CDR2 reads SNEGSKA (reference sequence). The germline V and J ends were trimmed by 3 bases and 6 bases, with 14 bases remaining between them. The CDR3 nucleotides read TGCAGTGCTAGTCTCCAGGGTGGGGATGGCTACACCTTC. Translating it yields CSASLQGGDGYTF.

This clone was observed once. The V call is TRBV7-9, the J call TRBJ2-5, with TRBD2 identical over 10 bases. The J segment lost 4 bases and the V segment lost 4 bases, leaving 12 bases of the junction unmatched. This CDR3 has 17 amino acids. Looked up from germline, CDR1 is SEHNR and CDR2 is FQNEAQ (reference sequence). CDR3 protein: CASSSRPATSGTETQYF. The CDR3 region has the DNA TGTGCCAGCAGCTCTAGACCGGCTACTAGCGGGACAGAGACCCAGTACTTC.

The CDR3 DNA reads TGTGCCAGTAGTATATTAGGGGACATATCGTATCAGCCCCAGCATTTT. Its protein is CASSILGDISYQPQHF. The chain links TRBV19 to TRBJ1-5, with a tentative D call TRBD1 (6 bases). The CDR3 consists of 16 residues. CDR1 and CDR2 from the germline V gene are LNHDA and SQIVND (reference sequence). Trimming pared 2 bases from V and 5 bases from J, leaving 16 bases between.

The gene calls are TRBV5-1 and TRBJ1-6, with TRBD1 matching 7 bases. In germline, CDR1 is SGHRS, CDR2 YFSETQ. Losses at the gene ends were 2 bases for V and 7 bases for J; bases not matched to a gene: 6. The CDR3 is 15 amino acids. CDR3 sequence: CASSFREGANSPLHF. DNA of the CDR3: TGCGCCAGCAGCTTCCGGGAGGGGGCGAATTCACCCCTCCACTTT. Complete variable domain (other parts from reference TRBV5-1 and TRBJ1-6): KAGVTQTPRYLIKTRGQQVTLSCSPISGHRSVSWYQQTPGQGLQFLFEYFSETQRNKGNFPGRFSGRQFSNSRSEMNVSTLELGDSALYLCASSFREGANSPLHFGNGTRLTVT.